The source of this TCR beta chain is a study of cytomegalovirus exposure and HLA in healthy donors. Across the study: Earlier work reported around 110 million unique TCR beta sequences from some 170 million T cells. Study-level points and caveats: It emerged from a later analysis that several of the most significant clusters appeared to be linked to common viral pathogens.

Use of 60 Vbeta and 13 Jbeta primers characterized the PCR. As processed by the authors: A follow-up analysis tallied about 80 million unique TCR beta chains, roughly 10 million shared. Sequencing used immunoSEQ multiplex PCR; TCRdb keeps in-frame clones, though not all of them. The V and J calls and clone size were taken over from that table, and D and trimming were inferred from the DNA. This table holds some 190,000 clones, more than 65% found once. Germline V gene data show CDR1 as SEHNR and CDR2 as FQNEAQ (reference sequence). The CDR3 sequence is 16 residues long. V was clipped by 4 bases and J by 4 bases; unmatched bases: 10. The table lists this clone with a few counts. Its antigen is not known.

Sequencing used PBMCs. The clonotype originates from a woman aged 30 to 39 in good health and CMV-seropositive. The chain joins TRBV7-9 to TRBJ2-3, with 8 nucleotides matching TRBD2. In DNA form, the CDR3 reads TGTGCCAGCAGCTACCGCCCCGGGACTAGTCCAGATACGCAGTATTTT. As protein: CASSYRPGTSPDTQYF.